The rows below give T cell receptor beta chains drawn from one sample of a study of T cell responses to AZD1222 COVID-19 vaccine. TCRdb keeps only in-frame clones here, not all; method: immunoSEQ multiplex PCR. In the table there are around 140,000 clones, 91% of which are singletons. Sequenced material: peripheral blood, taken 28 days after the second AZD1222 dose. The receptors stem from an adult who received the AZD1222 COVID-19 vaccine. Both conserved end residues are part of each CDR3. Fields, in order: D gene, J gene, clone size, V gene, CDR3 protein, CDR3 DNA. A D gene is named only where the DNA matches it firmly. Clone size is stated in some rows and not others, as once, few, many or a class when expanded.

D gene: .; J gene: TRBJ1-1; clone size: .; V gene: TRBV28; CDR3 protein: CASRFRARVNTEAFF; CDR3 DNA: TGTGCCAGCCGCTTTAGGGCCAGGGTGAACACTGAAGCTTTCTTT
D gene: .; J gene: TRBJ1-1; clone size: .; V gene: TRBV30; CDR3 protein: CAWITVRAGQAFF; CDR3 DNA: TGTGCCTGGATAACAGTCAGGGCGGGGCAAGCTTTCTTT
D gene: .; J gene: TRBJ1-1; clone size: .; V gene: TRBV10-3; CDR3 protein: CAISDRGETEAFF; CDR3 DNA: TGTGCCATCAGTGATAGGGGTGAGACTGAAGCTTTCTTT
D gene: .; J gene: TRBJ2-7; clone size: .; V gene: TRBV6-4; CDR3 protein: CASSVDTSSEQYF; CDR3 DNA: TGTGCCAGCAGTGTGGACACCTCCTCCGAGCAGTACTTC
D gene: .; J gene: TRBJ2-2; clone size: .; V gene: TRBV3-1/TRBV3-2; CDR3 protein: CASSQVTGSTGELFF; CDR3 DNA: TGTGCCAGCAGCCAAGTGACAGGTTCCACCGGGGAGCTGTTTTTT
D gene: TRBD2; J gene: TRBJ2-2; clone size: .; V gene: TRBV4-1; CDR3 protein: CASSQGRTSGITSNTGELFF; CDR3 DNA: TGCGCCAGCAGCCAAGGAAGGACTAGCGGGATTACCTCGAACACCGGGGAGCTGTTTTTT
D gene: .; J gene: TRBJ1-1; clone size: .; V gene: TRBV6-5; CDR3 protein: CASSTPPGTEAFF; CDR3 DNA: TGTGCCAGCAGTACCCCCCCGGGTACTGAAGCTTTCTTT
D gene: .; J gene: TRBJ1-2; clone size: .; V gene: TRBV2; CDR3 protein: CASSPDGNYGYTF; CDR3 DNA: TGTGCCAGCAGCCCAGACGGGAACTATGGCTACACCTTC
D gene: TRBD1; J gene: TRBJ1-6; clone size: .; V gene: TRBV6-5; CDR3 protein: CASNRDDRGYSPLHF; CDR3 DNA: TGTGCCAGCAATAGAGACGACAGGGGATATTCACCCCTCCACTTT
D gene: .; J gene: TRBJ1-6; clone size: .; V gene: TRBV5-1; CDR3 protein: CASSESPTVYDNSPLHF; CDR3 DNA: TGCGCCAGCAGCGAGTCTCCGACAGTGTATGATAATTCACCCCTCCACTTT
D gene: .; J gene: TRBJ1-1; clone size: .; V gene: TRBV18; CDR3 protein: CASSPDLGNTEAFF; CDR3 DNA: TGTGCCAGCTCACCGGACCTAGGGAACACTGAAGCTTTCTTT
D gene: .; J gene: TRBJ2-2; clone size: .; V gene: TRBV18; CDR3 protein: CASSPRVQANTGELFF; CDR3 DNA: TGTGCCAGCTCACCACGGGTCCAGGCGAACACCGGGGAGCTGTTTTTT
D gene: .; J gene: TRBJ1-2; clone size: once; V gene: TRBV28; CDR3 protein: CASRDTGSAYGYTF; CDR3 DNA: TGTGCCAGCAGGGACACGGGATCGGCCTATGGCTACACCTTC